The T cell receptor (beta chain) under discussion was sequenced for a study of T cell clonotyping in hematopoietic cell transplantation. On this clone itself: Its antigen is as yet unknown.

Notes on the study in general: Pathologically expanded recipient clonotypes increased progressively from day 30 to day 180 as diversity fell. CD4 and CD8 repertoire contributions could not be separated without sorting.

V lost 0 bases to trimming and J lost 8 bases, with 13 bases between them. CDR1 and CDR2 (germline): GTSNPN, SVGIG (reference sequence). This CDR3 is built from 14 residues. TCRdb's table, derived via immunoSEQ multiplex PCR, lists solely in-frame clones and lacks some. There are about 16,000 clones in the sample; 80% to 90% occur only once, and over 3.5% lies in the top ten. This TCR derives from a woman aged 40 to 49 in good health. Some clones in this sample may be carry-over from other donors' samples. Sequencing used peripheral blood mononuclear cells. The rearrangement links TRBV30 to TRBJ1-4; TRBD1 is a possible D gene (6 bases). The CDR3 bases are TGTGCCTGGAGTGTCGCCAGGGGAGCGGAAAAACTGTTTTTT. Translated, it gives CAWSVARGAEKLFF.